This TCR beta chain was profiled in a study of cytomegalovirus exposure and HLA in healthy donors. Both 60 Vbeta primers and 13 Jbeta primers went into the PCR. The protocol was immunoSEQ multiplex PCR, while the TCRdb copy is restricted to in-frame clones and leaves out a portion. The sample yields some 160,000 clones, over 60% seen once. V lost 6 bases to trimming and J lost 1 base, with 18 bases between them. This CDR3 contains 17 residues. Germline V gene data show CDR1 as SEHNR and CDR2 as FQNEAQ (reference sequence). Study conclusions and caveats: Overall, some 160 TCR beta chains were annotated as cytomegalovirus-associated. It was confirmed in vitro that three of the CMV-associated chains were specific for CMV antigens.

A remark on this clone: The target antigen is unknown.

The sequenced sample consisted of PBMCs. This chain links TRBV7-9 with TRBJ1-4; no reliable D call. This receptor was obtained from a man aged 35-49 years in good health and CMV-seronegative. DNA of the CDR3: TGTGCCAGCAGTACACCCCGGGGAGGGCAAACTAATGAAAAACTGTTTTTT. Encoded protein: CASSTPRGGQTNEKLFF.